The subject of this entry is one TCR beta chain. The method was immunoSEQ multiplex PCR; TCRdb's version includes in-frame clones alone and lacks a portion of them. Among 2 million to 2.5 million clones listed, more than 80% were seen once. This CDR3 is 16 amino acids long. V was pared by 4 bases and J by 3 bases, with 19 bases between. Looked up from germline, CDR1 is MNHEY and CDR2 is SVGAGI. The data originate from a study of shared clonotypes between healthy human individuals. The receptor comes from a man in his late teens or twenties in good health. Some clones in this sample may be carry-over from other donors' samples. This chain links TRBV6-5 with TRBJ2-7, with D perhaps TRBD2 (6 bases). Sequenced: naive CD4+ T cells from PBMCs. This sample's subset: CD45RA+ positively selected. The CDR3: CASSLTGTQPLYEQYF. For the CDR3, the DNA is TGTGCCAGCAGTTTAACCGGGACTCAACCTCTCTACGAGCAGTACTTC.